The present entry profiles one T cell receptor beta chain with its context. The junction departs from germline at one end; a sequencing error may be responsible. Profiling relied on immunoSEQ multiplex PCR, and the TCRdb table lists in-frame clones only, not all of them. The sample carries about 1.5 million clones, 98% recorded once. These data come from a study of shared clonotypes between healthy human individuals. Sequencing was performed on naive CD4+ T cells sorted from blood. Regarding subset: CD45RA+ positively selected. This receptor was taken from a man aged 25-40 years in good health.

CDR3 in amino acids: CASGLEGTAAAF. DNA for the CDR3: TGTGCTAGTGGTTTGGAGGGGACAGCCGCCGCCTTC. The gene calls are TRBV12-5 and TRBJ1-2; 7 bases match TRBD1. This CDR3 comprises 12 residues. Germline assignment: CDR1 LGHNT and CDR2 FRNRAP.